This T cell receptor beta chain was sequenced during a study of shared clonotypes between healthy human individuals. Trimming cost V 7 bases and J 7 bases; bases outside gene matches: 15. The CDR3 contains 17 residues. Germline loops: CDR1 SNHLY, CDR2 FYNNEI. Samples underwent the assay at deep level. Here immunoSEQ multiplex PCR was the method, and the copy in TCRdb shows in-frame clones only, minus some. Of approximately 1,500,000 clones listed, under 99% are singletons. The donors were adults (healthy and HIV-negative) with no recent acute infections or vaccinations. The specimen sequenced was naive CD4+ T cells sorted from blood. Subset specified: CD45RA+ positively selected. The chain is built from TRBV2 and TRBJ2-2, with 10 bases matching TRBD2. This clonotype originated in a man younger than 40 in good health. The CDR3 is CASTRRGSGRAVGELFF. The CDR3 region has the DNA TGTGCCAGCACCAGAAGGGGCAGCGGGAGGGCCGTCGGGGAGCTGTTTTTT.